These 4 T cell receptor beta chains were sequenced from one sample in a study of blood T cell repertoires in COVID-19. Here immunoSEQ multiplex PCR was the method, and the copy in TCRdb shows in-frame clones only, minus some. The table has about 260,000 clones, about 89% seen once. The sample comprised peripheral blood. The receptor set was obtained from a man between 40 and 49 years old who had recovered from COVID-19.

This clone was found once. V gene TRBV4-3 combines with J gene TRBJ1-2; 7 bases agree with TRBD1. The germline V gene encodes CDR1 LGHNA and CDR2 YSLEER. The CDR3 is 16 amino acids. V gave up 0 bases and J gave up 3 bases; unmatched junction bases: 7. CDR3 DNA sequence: TGCGCCAGCAGCCAAGAGGCGACGACAGGGTACTATGGCTACACCTTC. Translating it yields CASSQEATTGYYGYTF.

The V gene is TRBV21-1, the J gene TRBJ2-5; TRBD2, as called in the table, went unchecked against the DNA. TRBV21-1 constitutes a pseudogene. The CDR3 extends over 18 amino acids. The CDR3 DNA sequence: TGTGCCAGCAGCCACCGGACTAGCGGGAGGGTTAAGAGAGAGACCCAGTACTTC. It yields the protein CASSHRTSGRVKRETQYF.

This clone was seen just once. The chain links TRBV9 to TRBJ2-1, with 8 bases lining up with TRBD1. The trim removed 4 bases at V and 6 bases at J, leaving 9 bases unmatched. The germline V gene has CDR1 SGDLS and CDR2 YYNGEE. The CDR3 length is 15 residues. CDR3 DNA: TGTGCCAGCAGCCCACACCAGGGGGCCACCAATGAGCAGTTCTTC. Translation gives CASSPHQGATNEQFF.

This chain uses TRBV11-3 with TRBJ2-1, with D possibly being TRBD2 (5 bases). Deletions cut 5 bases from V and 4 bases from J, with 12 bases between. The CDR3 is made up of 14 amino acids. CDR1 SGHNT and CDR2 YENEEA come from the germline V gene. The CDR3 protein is CASSHSGLYNEQFF. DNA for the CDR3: TGTGCCAGCAGCCATTCGGGGTTATACAATGAGCAGTTCTTC.